This is a list of T cell receptor beta chains from one sample in a study of T cells after yellow fever vaccination. TCRdb used MiXCR to reprocess the 5' RACE reads, holding one entry per CDR3 protein. The table shows approximately 580,000 distinct CDR3 sequences, with about 15% occurring only once. Sequenced here: PBMCs, sampled about 5 days after the first yellow fever vaccination. The origin of the receptors is a man aged 18 to 30 who received the YFV17D yellow fever vaccine. Both conserved end residues are part of each CDR3.

CDR3 protein: CASRTSDATQYF
V gene: TRBV6-2/TRBV6-3
J gene: TRBJ2-3

CDR3 protein: CASSSIRGEQYF
V gene: TRBV12-3/TRBV12-4
J gene: TRBJ2-7

CDR3 protein: CASSSTGDGAYEQYF
V gene: TRBV27
J gene: TRBJ2-7

CDR3 protein: CASSQETGSGYGYTF
V gene: TRBV4-2
J gene: TRBJ1-2

CDR3 protein: CAITGGGIGGYTF
V gene: TRBV10-3
J gene: TRBJ1-2

CDR3 protein: CASSRQDSLVLYGYTF
V gene: TRBV7-2
J gene: TRBJ1-2

CDR3 protein: CASRRFQETQYF
V gene: TRBV19
J gene: TRBJ2-5

CDR3 protein: CATVRGAEQYF
V gene: TRBV6-5
J gene: TRBJ2-7

CDR3 protein: CASSARRSDTQYF
V gene: TRBV27
J gene: TRBJ2-3

CDR3 protein: CASSGGLAGLQETQYF
V gene: TRBV7-2
J gene: TRBJ2-5

CDR3 protein: CASSAWRGVDNEQFF
V gene: TRBV7-9
J gene: TRBJ2-1

CDR3 protein: CASSQEWLGLHEQFF
V gene: TRBV3-1
J gene: TRBJ2-1

CDR3 protein: CASSQEGTGVKNEQFF
V gene: TRBV14
J gene: TRBJ2-1

CDR3 protein: CASSASGGTISETQYF
V gene: TRBV6-1
J gene: TRBJ2-5

CDR3 protein: CASNKQGGAGELFF
V gene: TRBV6-1
J gene: TRBJ2-2

CDR3 protein: CASSLGGGTGADQPQHF
V gene: TRBV7-2
J gene: TRBJ1-5

CDR3 protein: CSANQAGTWTYNEQFF
V gene: TRBV20-1
J gene: TRBJ2-1

CDR3 protein: CATSRDGTYGYTF
V gene: TRBV15
J gene: TRBJ1-2

CDR3 protein: CASSPRRAGLPYNEQFF
V gene: TRBV6-5
J gene: TRBJ2-1

CDR3 protein: CASTRQGGTEAFF
V gene: TRBV6-1
J gene: TRBJ1-1

CDR3 protein: CASRAGTQSYNEQFF
V gene: TRBV6-1
J gene: TRBJ2-1

CDR3 protein: CASSLGSPASGNTIYF
V gene: TRBV7-7
J gene: TRBJ1-3

CDR3 protein: CASIPPVGQGFTEAFF
V gene: TRBV6-1
J gene: TRBJ1-1

CDR3 protein: CASSLYRGEYNEQFF
V gene: TRBV14
J gene: TRBJ2-1

CDR3 protein: CASSPMGGNTDTQYF
V gene: TRBV7-2
J gene: TRBJ2-3

CDR3 protein: CASTDRDTNTEAFF
V gene: TRBV12-3/TRBV12-4
J gene: TRBJ1-1

CDR3 protein: CSGVLATNEQFF
V gene: TRBV29-1
J gene: TRBJ2-1

CDR3 protein: CASSAIPTGNTEAFF
V gene: TRBV9
J gene: TRBJ1-1

CDR3 protein: CASRDSNSPLHF
V gene: TRBV6-2/TRBV6-3
J gene: TRBJ1-6

CDR3 protein: CASSPSGQTNTEAFF
V gene: TRBV4-2
J gene: TRBJ1-1

CDR3 protein: CASSPPPMGNTEAFF
V gene: TRBV18
J gene: TRBJ1-1

CDR3 protein: CASSVDVFGTDTQYF
V gene: TRBV9
J gene: TRBJ2-3

CDR3 protein: CSATRGRTEAFF
V gene: TRBV20-1
J gene: TRBJ1-1

CDR3 protein: CASSWGGREKLFF
V gene: TRBV12-3/TRBV12-4
J gene: TRBJ1-4

CDR3 protein: CASGMTANTEAFF
V gene: TRBV5-1
J gene: TRBJ1-1

CDR3 protein: CASSLGLQGSGYTF
V gene: TRBV5-1
J gene: TRBJ1-2

CDR3 protein: CASSQPDSFNEQFF
V gene: TRBV4-1
J gene: TRBJ2-1

CDR3 protein: CASSLAGVIETQYF
V gene: TRBV7-9
J gene: TRBJ2-5